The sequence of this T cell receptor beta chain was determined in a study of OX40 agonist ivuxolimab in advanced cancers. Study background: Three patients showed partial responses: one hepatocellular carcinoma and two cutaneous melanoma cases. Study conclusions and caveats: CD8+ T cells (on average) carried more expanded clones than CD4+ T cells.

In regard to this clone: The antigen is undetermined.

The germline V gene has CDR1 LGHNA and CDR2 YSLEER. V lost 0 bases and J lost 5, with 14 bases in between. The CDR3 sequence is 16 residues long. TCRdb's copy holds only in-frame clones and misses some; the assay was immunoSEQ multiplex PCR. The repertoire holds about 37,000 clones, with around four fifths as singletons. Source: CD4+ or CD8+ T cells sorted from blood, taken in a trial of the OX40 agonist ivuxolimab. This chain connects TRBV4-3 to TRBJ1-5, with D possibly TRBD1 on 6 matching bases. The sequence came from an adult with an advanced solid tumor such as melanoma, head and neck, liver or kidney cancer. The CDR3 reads CASSQEWGPNHQPQHF. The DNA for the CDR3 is TGCGCCAGCAGCCAAGAGTGGGGGCCGAACCATCAGCCCCAGCATTTT.